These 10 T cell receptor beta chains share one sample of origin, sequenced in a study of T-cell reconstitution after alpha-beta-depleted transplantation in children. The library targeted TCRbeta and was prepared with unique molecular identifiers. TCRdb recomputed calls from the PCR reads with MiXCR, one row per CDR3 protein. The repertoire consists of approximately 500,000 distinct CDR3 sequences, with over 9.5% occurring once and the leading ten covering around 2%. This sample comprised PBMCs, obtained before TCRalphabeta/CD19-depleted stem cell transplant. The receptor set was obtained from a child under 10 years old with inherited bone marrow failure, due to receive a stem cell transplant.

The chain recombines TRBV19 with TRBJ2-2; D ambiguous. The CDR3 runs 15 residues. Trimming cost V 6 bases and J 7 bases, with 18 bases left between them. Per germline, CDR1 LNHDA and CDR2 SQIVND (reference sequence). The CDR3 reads CASSLRLLLSGELFF. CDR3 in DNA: TGTGCCAGTAGCTTACGACTCCTTCTTAGCGGGGAGCTGTTTTTT.

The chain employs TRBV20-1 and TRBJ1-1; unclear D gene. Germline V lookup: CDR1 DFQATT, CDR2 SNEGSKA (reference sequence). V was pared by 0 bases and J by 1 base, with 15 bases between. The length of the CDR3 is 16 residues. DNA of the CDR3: TGCAGTGCTAGAGATAATCTTCCAGACTCGAACACTGAAGCTTTCTTT. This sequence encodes CSARDNLPDSNTEAFF.

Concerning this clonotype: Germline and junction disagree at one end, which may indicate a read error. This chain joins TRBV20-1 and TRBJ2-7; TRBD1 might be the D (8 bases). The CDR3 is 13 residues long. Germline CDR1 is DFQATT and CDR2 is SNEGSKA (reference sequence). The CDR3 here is CSASSDRDYKQYF. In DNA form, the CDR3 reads TGCAGTGCTAGTTCGGACAGGGACTACAAGCAGTACTTC.

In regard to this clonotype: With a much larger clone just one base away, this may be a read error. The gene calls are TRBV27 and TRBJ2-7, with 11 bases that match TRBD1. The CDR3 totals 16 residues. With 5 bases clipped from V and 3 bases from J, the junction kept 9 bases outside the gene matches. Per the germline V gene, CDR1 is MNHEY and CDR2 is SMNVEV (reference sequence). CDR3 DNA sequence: TGTGCCAGCAGTCGGCCAGGACAGGGGGCTCGCTACGAGCAGTACTTC. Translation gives CASSRPGQGARYEQYF.

The CDR3 spells CAIRRTGGLTDTQYF. The DNA for the CDR3 is TGTGCCATCAGGAGGACAGGGGGCCTAACAGATACGCAGTATTTT. The chain combines TRBV10-3 with TRBJ2-3; 11 nucleotides align to TRBD1. The J segment lost 3 bases and the V segment lost 6 bases, leaving 5 bases of the junction unmatched. Germline lookup yields CDR1 ENHRY and CDR2 SYGVKD. This CDR3 contains 15 residues.

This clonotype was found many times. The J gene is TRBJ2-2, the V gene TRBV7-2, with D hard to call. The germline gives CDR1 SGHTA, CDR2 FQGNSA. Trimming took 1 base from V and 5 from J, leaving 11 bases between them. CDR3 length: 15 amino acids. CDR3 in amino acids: CASSLVLRTTGELFF. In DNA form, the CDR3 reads TGTGCCAGCAGCTTAGTTTTGCGAACAACCGGGGAGCTGTTTTTT. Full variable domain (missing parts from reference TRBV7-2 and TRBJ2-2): GAGVSQSPSNKVTEKGKDVELRCDPISGHTALYWYRQSLGQGLEFLIYFQGNSAPDKSGLPSDRFSAERTGGSVSTLTIQRTQQEDSAVYLCASSLVLRTTGELFFGEGSRLTVL.

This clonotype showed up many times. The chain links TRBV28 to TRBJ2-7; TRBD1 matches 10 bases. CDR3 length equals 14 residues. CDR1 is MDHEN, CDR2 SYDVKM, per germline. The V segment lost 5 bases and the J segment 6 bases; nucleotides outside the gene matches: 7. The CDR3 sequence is CASSDRGRTVEQYF. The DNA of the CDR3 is TGTGCCAGCAGTGACAGGGGGCGGACGGTCGAGCAGTACTTC.

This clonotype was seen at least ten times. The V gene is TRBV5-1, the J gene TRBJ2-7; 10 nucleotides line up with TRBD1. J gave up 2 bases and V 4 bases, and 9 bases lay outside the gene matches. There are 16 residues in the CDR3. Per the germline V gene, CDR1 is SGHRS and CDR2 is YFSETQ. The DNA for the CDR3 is TGCGCCAGCAGCCCCGAGGGGGGGACAGGGGCCTACGAGCAGTACTTC. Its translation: CASSPEGGTGAYEQYF.

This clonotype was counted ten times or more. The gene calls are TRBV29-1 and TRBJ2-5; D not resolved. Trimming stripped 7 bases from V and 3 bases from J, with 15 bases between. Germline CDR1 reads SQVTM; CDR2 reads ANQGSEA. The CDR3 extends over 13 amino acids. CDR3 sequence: CSALAVTEETQYF. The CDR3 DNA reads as TGCAGCGCCCTCGCGGTAACGGAAGAGACCCAGTACTTC.

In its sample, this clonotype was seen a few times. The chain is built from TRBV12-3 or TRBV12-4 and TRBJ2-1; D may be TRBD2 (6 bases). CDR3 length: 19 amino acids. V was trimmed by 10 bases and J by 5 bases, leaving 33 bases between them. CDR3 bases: TGTGCCATCTCCCCGTGGGCTAGACTAGGTCGACTAAAAGACAATGAGCAGTTCTTC. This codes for CAISPWARLGRLKDNEQFF.